A single sample is the source of the 27 T cell receptor beta chains below, sequenced in a study of OX40 agonist ivuxolimab in advanced cancers. Profiling relied on immunoSEQ multiplex PCR, and the TCRdb table lists in-frame clones only, not all of them. This sample has some 54,000 clones, with 70% to 90% found just once. The specimen comprised CD4+ or CD8+ T cells sorted from blood, sampled in a trial of the OX40 agonist ivuxolimab. The receptors come from an adult with an advanced solid tumor such as melanoma, head and neck, liver or kidney cancer.

This sequence joins TRBV10-1 and TRBJ2-1; D perhaps matches TRBD2 (6 bases). With 9 bases removed from V and 1 base from J, the gap between germline ends came to 16 bases. This CDR3 region has 15 residues. Germline-derived CDR1 and CDR2 are WNHNN and SYGVQD (reference sequence). CDR3 DNA sequence: TGCGCCAGTCGACCCGGGACTTCTTCCTACAATGAGCAGTTCTTC. The encoded protein is CASRPGTSSYNEQFF.

The chain combines TRBV5-1 with TRBJ1-2; possibly TRBD1 for D (5 bases). The ends were cut back, 3 bases at V and 6 bases at J, with 18 bases in the middle. CDR1 and CDR2 from the germline V gene are SGHRS and YFSETQ. This CDR3 comprises 15 residues. This chain's CDR3 is CASSSEPGTADGYTF. CDR3 nucleotides: TGCGCCAGCAGCTCAGAACCCGGGACTGCGGATGGCTACACCTTC. Full variable domain (outside the CDR3, taken from reference TRBV5-1 and TRBJ1-2): KAGVTQTPRYLIKTRGQQVTLSCSPISGHRSVSWYQQTPGQGLQFLFEYFSETQRNKGNFPGRFSGRQFSNSRSEMNVSTLELGDSALYLCASSSEPGTADGYTFGSGTRLTVV.

In this sample, this clone turned up once. The chain has TRBV5-1 and TRBJ1-2; D is perhaps TRBD1 (5 bases). The CDR3 spans 14 residues. CDR1 and CDR2 (germline): SGHRS, YFSETQ. V was shortened by 2 bases and J by 4 bases, with 12 bases between the two germline ends. CDR3 protein: CASSFLTGGYGYTF. The CDR3 DNA is TGCGCCAGCAGCTTCTTAACAGGCGGCTATGGCTACACCTTC.

This chain uses TRBV7-3 with TRBJ2-3; D gene ambiguous. The germline CDR1 and CDR2 sequences are SGHTA and FQGTGA. V lost 3 bases, J lost 5 bases, and 9 bases lay in between. This CDR3 has 13 amino acids. This CDR3 reads CASSFHRKDTQYF. In DNA, the CDR3 is TGTGCCAGCAGCTTTCATAGAAAAGATACGCAGTATTTT.

The chain links TRBV15 to TRBJ2-1; D is ambiguous. Germline values: CDR1 LNHNV, CDR2 YYDKDF (reference sequence). Deletions cut 0 bases from V and 9 bases from J, with 6 bases between. The CDR3 has 12 residues. CDR3 loop: CATSRDRGEQFF. As DNA, the CDR3 is TGTGCCACCAGCAGAGATCGCGGTGAGCAGTTCTTC.

This chain uses TRBV5-1 with TRBJ1-1, with 7 nucleotides matching TRBD1. V shed 4 bases, J shed 0 bases, and the junction held 6 bases outside the gene matches. The CDR3 is 15 residues long. The germline V gene has CDR1 SGHRS and CDR2 YFSETQ. The CDR3 DNA sequence: TGCGCCAGCAGCCCAACTCAGGGGGTGAACACTGAAGCTTTCTTT. This sequence encodes CASSPTQGVNTEAFF.

The chain links TRBV29-1 to TRBJ2-6; 8 nucleotides align to TRBD1. Germline CDR1 is SQVTM and CDR2 is ANQGSEA. V shed 7 bases, J shed 1 base, and the junction held 3 bases outside the gene matches. This CDR3 has 14 residues. The CDR3, as DNA: TGCAGCGCCAGGACAGGGTCTGGGGCCAACGTCCTGACTTTC. Translation gives CSARTGSGANVLTF. The whole variable domain, filled in from reference TRBV29-1 and TRBJ2-6, reads SAVISQKPSRDICQRGTSLTIQCQVDSQVTMMFWYRQQPGQSLTLIATANQGSEATYESGFVIDKFPISRPNLTFSTLTVSNMSPEDSSIYLCSARTGSGANVLTFGAGSRLTVL.

This clone was observed once. The V and J genes are TRBV19 and TRBJ2-2, with D hard to call. Germline loops: CDR1 LNHDA, CDR2 SQIVND (reference sequence). V lost 7 bases and J 0 bases, leaving 9 bases between the germline ends. This CDR3 has 14 amino acids. The CDR3 nucleotides are TGTGCCAGTAATAAAGGGACGAACACCGGGGAGCTGTTTTTT. It specifies CASNKGTNTGELFF.

The chain combines TRBV7-9 with TRBJ1-1; 8 bases fit TRBD1. Germline values: CDR1 SEHNR, CDR2 FQNEAQ (reference sequence). CDR3 size: 14 residues. Unmatched junction bases numbered 5, after V lost 3 bases and J lost 5 bases. DNA of the CDR3: TGTGCCAGCAGCTTCAACAGGGGGGGAACTGAAGCTTTCTTT. It encodes CASSFNRGGTEAFF. The whole variable domain, remainder taken from reference TRBV7-9 and TRBJ1-1, is DTGVSQNPRHKITKRGQNVTFRCDPISEHNRLYWYRQTLGQGPEFLTYFQNEAQLEKSRLLSDRFSAERPKGSFSTLEIQRTEQGDSAMYLCASSFNRGGTEAFFGQGTRLTVV.

V gene TRBV11-2 combines with J gene TRBJ1-6; no definite D call. Germline V CDR1 and CDR2: SGHAT, FQNNGV. Trimming shortened V by 3 bases and J by 9 bases, and 15 bases separated the two germline ends. The CDR3 covers 15 residues. In DNA form, the CDR3 reads TGTGCCAGCAGCTTTGAATCGGTATCGTCTTCACCCCTCCACTTT. Amino acids: CASSFESVSSSPLHF.

The chain uses TRBV5-6 and TRBJ2-5; D possibly uses TRBD1 or TRBD2 (5 bases each). The CDR3 is 15 amino acids. The V gene's germline CDR1 is SGHDT and CDR2 YYEEEE. V was shortened by 1 base and J by 3 bases, with 13 bases between the two germline ends. CDR3 bases: TGTGCCAGCAGCTTGCAAGGGAGAGGGGAAGAGACCCAGTACTTC. It encodes CASSLQGRGEETQYF.

V and J are TRBV7-2 and TRBJ2-1, with D tentatively TRBD2 (6 bases). Trimming took off 5 bases at V and 7 bases at J, with 15 bases between the two ends. The CDR3 is 14 residues long. Germline lookup yields CDR1 SGHTA and CDR2 FQGNSA. This CDR3 is CASSPRGLQNEQFF. Here the CDR3 DNA reads TGTGCCAGCAGCCCAAGGGGACTTCAGAATGAGCAGTTCTTC.

The V and J genes are TRBV21-1 and TRBJ2-7; TRBD2, the table's D call, lacks a check against the DNA. TRBV21-1 corresponds to a pseudogene. The CDR3 is 15 residues long. The CDR3 DNA reads as TGTGCCAGCAGCAAAATAGTATCCGGGGGGGGCGAGCAGTACTTC. As protein: CASSKIVSGGGEQYF.

CDR3 nucleotide sequence: TGTGCCAGCAGCTTGACCCCTAGCAAAAACTACGAGCAGTACTTC. Protein product: CASSLTPSKNYEQYF. V gene TRBV5-5 combines with J gene TRBJ2-7, with D possibly TRBD2 on 5 matching bases. CDR1 SGHKS and CDR2 YYEKEE come from the germline V gene (reference sequence). This CDR3 is built from 15 residues. Trimming took off 1 base at V and 3 bases at J, with 14 bases between the two ends.

This sequence joins TRBV19 and TRBJ1-1; 9 bases map to TRBD1. V was pared by 7 bases and J by 6 bases, with 15 bases of the junction left unmatched. The germline CDR1 and CDR2 sequences are LNHDA and SQIVND (reference sequence). The CDR3 totals 16 residues. This CDR3 is CASTDGRTGEMAEAFF. DNA of the CDR3: TGTGCCAGTACGGACGGGAGGACAGGGGAAATGGCTGAAGCTTTCTTT.

This chain uses TRBV19 with TRBJ2-1; TRBD1 aligns across 7 bases. CDR3 size: 16 residues. Losses at the gene ends were 1 base for V and 9 bases for J; bases not matched to a gene: 12. Germline V gives CDR1 LNHDA, CDR2 SQIVND (reference sequence). CDR3 protein: CASSIAGQVFLGEQFF. The CDR3 DNA reads as TGTGCCAGTAGTATAGCTGGACAGGTGTTTCTCGGTGAGCAGTTCTTC.

The chain joins TRBV4-1 to TRBJ2-5; 8 bases are shared with TRBD1. CDR3 length equals 17 residues. J gave up 5 bases and V 0 bases, and 11 bases lay outside the gene matches. Germline V CDR1 and CDR2: MGHRA, YSYEKL. The chain's CDR3 is CASSQDHPGGAPETQYF. The CDR3 nucleotides are TGCGCCAGCAGCCAAGATCATCCAGGGGGCGCTCCCGAGACCCAGTACTTC.

This clone was counted between two and nine times. This sequence joins TRBV5-1 and TRBJ2-2, with TRBD2 as a possible D gene (6 bases). CDR1 is SGHRS and CDR2 is YFSETQ in the germline V gene. The V end lost 3 bases, the J end lost 4 bases, and 16 bases lay between the germline ends. The CDR3 is 16 residues long. CDR3 in amino acids: CASSSKGGPTTGELFF. In DNA, the CDR3 is TGCGCCAGCAGCTCTAAAGGAGGGCCGACCACCGGGGAGCTGTTTTTT.

The V call is TRBV5-1, the J call TRBJ2-7; either TRBD1 or TRBD2 may fit D (5 bases each). V lost 0 bases and J lost 5, with 12 bases in between. The CDR3 is made up of 14 amino acids. Germline-derived CDR1 and CDR2 are SGHRS and YFSETQ. The DNA for the CDR3 is TGCGCCAGCAGCTTGGCGGGGCAGGGCGACGAGCAGTACTTC. The encoded protein is CASSLAGQGDEQYF.

The chain is built from TRBV30 and TRBJ1-2; TRBD1 matches 10 bases. Trimming took 3 bases from V and 6 from J; bases not matched to a gene: 10. The CDR3 runs 15 residues. The germline V gene encodes CDR1 GTSNPN and CDR2 SVGIG (reference sequence). CDR3 region: CAWRAGTGAPHGYTF. In nucleotides, the CDR3 is TGTGCCTGGAGAGCCGGGACAGGGGCTCCTCATGGCTACACCTTC.

This clone has a single count. This chain joins TRBV28 and TRBJ2-5; perhaps TRBD1 as D (6 bases). V lost 4 bases and J 7 bases, leaving 22 bases between the germline ends. Germline CDR1 reads MDHEN; CDR2 reads SYDVKM. The CDR3 is 16 amino acids. CDR3 in DNA: TGTGCCAGCAGTTCCCTTTATCTAGGGGCAGGGGTGACCCAGTACTTC. Translated: CASSSLYLGAGVTQYF. The full variable domain, in which reference TRBV28 and TRBJ2-5 provide the parts outside the CDR3, is DVKVTQSSRYLVKRTGEKVFLECVQDMDHENMFWYRQDPGLGLRLIYFSYDVKMKEKGDIPEGYSVSREKKERFSLILESASTNQTSMYLCASSSLYLGAGVTQYFGPGTRLLVL.

The CDR3 sequence: CASSQSSRTGNTIYF. In DNA form, the CDR3 reads TGTGCCAGCAGCCAAAGTTCAAGGACCGGGAACACCATATATTTT. The chain couples TRBV11-2 to TRBJ1-3; D remains unclear. Per the germline V gene, CDR1 is SGHAT and CDR2 is FQNNGV. The germline V and J ends were trimmed by 5 bases and 7 bases, with 18 bases remaining between them. The CDR3 loop spans 15 amino acids.

V is TRBV19 and J is TRBJ2-7, with 12 bases aligning to TRBD2. Germline CDR1 and CDR2: LNHDA and SQIVND (reference sequence). The CDR3 is made up of 17 amino acids. V lost 5 bases, J lost 3 bases, and 11 bases stayed unmatched. The CDR3 DNA reads as TGTGCCAGTAGTCCAGGTTACTGGACTAGCGGGATCTACGAGCAGTACTTC. It codes for CASSPGYWTSGIYEQYF. Looking up the rest from reference TRBV19 and TRBJ2-7 gives the full variable domain: DGGITQSPKYLFRKEGQNVTLSCEQNLNHDAMYWYRQDPGQGLRLIYYSQIVNDFQKGDIAEGYSVSREKKESFPLTVTSAQKNPTAFYLCASSPGYWTSGIYEQYFGPGTRLTVT.

The table lists this clone with a count of one. The chain has TRBV29-1 and TRBJ2-1; TRBD2 matches 8 bases. The CDR3 extends over 15 amino acids. Trimming removed 4 bases from V and 7 bases from J; junction bases left unmatched: 12. Germline CDR1 is SQVTM and CDR2 is ANQGSEA. The DNA of the CDR3 is TGCAGCGTTGGTCCAGCGGGAGTCCAAGGGAATGAGCAGTTCTTC. Protein: CSVGPAGVQGNEQFF.

This chain uses TRBV7-9 with TRBJ1-2, with TRBD1 matching 8 bases. Per the germline V gene, CDR1 is SEHNR and CDR2 is FQNEAQ (reference sequence). V trimming: 5 bases; J trimming: 1 base; junction bases outside the gene matches: 12. The CDR3 runs to 17 residues. CDR3 sequence (DNA): TGTGCCAGCAGCCTTCCACGGGACAGGCTCCTTAACTATGGCTACACCTTC. Protein sequence: CASSLPRDRLLNYGYTF.

On this clone itself: A junction boundary mismatches the germline segment, possibly from a read error. The genes are TRBV4-2 and TRBJ1-2; D ambiguous. The CDR3 covers 14 residues. CDR1 LGHNA and CDR2 YNFKEQ come from the germline V gene. CDR3 sequence (DNA): TGTGCCAGCAGCCAAGATCGCGAGGGCCAAGGGAGTGGCTTC. This sequence encodes CASSQDREGQGSGF.

J is TRBJ1-5 and V is TRBV18; TRBD1 matches 8 bases. Germline V lookup: CDR1 KGHSH, CDR2 LQKENI. CDR3 size: 15 residues. The V and J ends lost 3 bases and 6 bases, in that order; junction bases with no gene match: 7. In DNA, the CDR3 is TGTGCCAGCTCACCTCGGACAGGGTCTGGTCAGCCCCAGCATTTT. Its protein product is CASSPRTGSGQPQHF.